This T cell receptor beta chain is from a study of blood T cell repertoires in COVID-19. Overall study context: Both acute and convalescent COVID-19 samples were obtained from the United States, Italy and Spain. From T cells, B-cell-depleted T cells, or PBMCs came the material, which was cDNA or gDNA.

Authors' processing steps: Counts of nucleated cells, estimated from reference gene primer amplification, were obtained. TCRdb's copy holds only in-frame clones and misses some; the assay was immunoSEQ multiplex PCR. V and J calls and clone size are given by that table; D and trimming were obtained from the DNA. The sample has about 440,000 clones, 80% to 90% seen once. This CDR3 is 19 amino acids long. CDR1 is MNHEY and CDR2 is SVGEGT in the germline V gene. V trimming: 1 base; J trimming: 0 bases; junction bases outside the gene matches: 8. The sequencing input was peripheral blood. The genes are TRBV6-2 or TRBV6-3 and TRBJ2-1; 11 bases agree with TRBD1. This receptor was taken from a woman aged 30 to 39 with acute or convalescent COVID-19. The CDR3 DNA reads as TGTGCCAGCAGTTACTGGGACAGGGGGATTCCCAGCTCCTACAATGAGCAGTTCTTC. Translated: CASSYWDRGIPSSYNEQFF.